One and the same sample provided the 25 T cell receptor beta chains below, sequenced in a study of CD8+ T cells in alopecia areata (dated by TCRdb to the late 2010s). The library was made by the immunoSEQ multiplex PCR assay. RNA was extracted from all samples and reverse transcribed into cDNA as template for TCR sequencing. TCRdb's version of the immuneACCESS table is confined to in-frame rearrangements and falls short of the full clone set. An unresolved V gene accounts for under half of the shortfall where checked; the remainder is of unknown origin. In all, the sample holds fewer than 100,000 clones, and roughly 42% of those were seen once. The top ten constitute around 0.8% of the sample. Sequenced input: CD4+ T cells sorted from blood. The receptors were gathered from a human donor with alopecia areata.

There are a few counts of this clone. V gene TRBV28 combines with J gene TRBJ2-1, with D tentatively TRBD1 (6 bases). V gave up 0 bases and J gave up 5 bases, with 8 bases separating them. Germline V gene lookup returns CDR1 MDHEN and CDR2 SYDVKM. The CDR3 covers 14 residues. As DNA, the CDR3 is TGTGCCAGCAGTTTATGGGGGGACAACAATGAGCAGTTCTTC. Protein product: CASSLWGDNNEQFF. The full variable domain, rest sourced from reference TRBV28 and TRBJ2-1, is DVKVTQSSRYLVKRTGEKVFLECVQDMDHENMFWYRQDPGLGLRLIYFSYDVKMKEKGDIPEGYSVSREKKERFSLILESASTNQTSMYLCASSLWGDNNEQFFGPGTRLTVL.

The chain has TRBV7-2 and TRBJ2-5; the D call may be TRBD1 or TRBD2 (6 bases each). This CDR3 is built from 14 residues. The germline V gene has CDR1 SGHTA and CDR2 FQGNSA. Trimming cost V 1 base and J 9 bases, with 15 bases left between them. The CDR3 coding sequence is TGTGCCAGCAGCTTAGGGGGGGACAACCGATCCCAGTACTTC. Its protein is CASSLGGDNRSQYF.

This chain links TRBV25-1 with TRBJ2-7, with D unresolved. The CDR3 totals 13 residues. In germline, CDR1 is MGHDK, CDR2 SYGVNS. V dropped 4 bases and J dropped 2 bases, with 9 bases sitting between them. CDR3 region: CASSAPATYEQYF. The CDR3 DNA reads as TGTGCCAGCAGTGCTCCGGCCACCTACGAGCAGTACTTC.

The J gene is TRBJ1-2, the V gene TRBV5-4; D might be TRBD1 (5 bases). The CDR3 covers 13 residues. Germline V gives CDR1 SGHNT, CDR2 YYREEE (reference sequence). V lost 0 bases and J lost 6, with 9 bases in between. This CDR3 reads CASSLAGGDGYTF. For the CDR3, the DNA is TGTGCCAGCAGCTTGGCTGGGGGAGATGGCTACACCTTC.

V and J are TRBV5-1 and TRBJ1-1; D might be TRBD1 (6 bases). Trimming took 0 bases from V and 7 from J, leaving 7 bases between them. The CDR3 runs to 12 residues. CDR1 and CDR2 (germline): SGHRS, YFSETQ. As DNA, the CDR3 is TGCGCCAGCAGCTTGGAGACAGGTGAAGCTTTCTTT. Protein product: CASSLETGEAFF.

CDR3 loop: CSVETLPGRGGYTF. CDR3 nucleotides: TGCAGCGTTGAAACGCTACCGGGCCGAGGGGGCTACACCTTC. The chain recombines TRBV29-1 with TRBJ1-2; D not resolved. V was shortened by 2 bases and J by 8 bases, with 18 bases between the two germline ends. Germline V lookup: CDR1 SQVTM, CDR2 ANQGSEA. The CDR3 is 14 amino acids.

The chain links TRBV7-2 to TRBJ1-1; D call uncertain. V was clipped by 4 bases and J by 5 bases, with 17 bases between them. The CDR3 spans 15 residues. CDR1 SGHTA and CDR2 FQGNSA come from the germline V gene. CDR3 coding DNA: TGTGCCAGCAGCTGGCCGGGGAGAGGACGAACTGAAGCTTTCTTT. It encodes CASSWPGRGRTEAFF.

This clone was observed once. This chain uses TRBV2 with TRBJ2-7; weak D call: TRBD2 (6 bases). V was shortened by 3 bases and J by 3 bases, with 12 bases between the two germline ends. CDR1 and CDR2 from the germline V gene are SNHLY and FYNNEI. The CDR3 has 14 residues. CDR3 amino acids: CASSEEGRNYEQYF. Written as DNA, the CDR3 is TGTGCCAGCAGTGAGGAGGGACGGAACTACGAGCAGTACTTC. The full variable domain, completed using reference TRBV2 and TRBJ2-7, is EPEVTQTPSHQVTQMGQEVILRCVPISNHLYFYWYRQILGQKVEFLVSFYNNEISEKSEIFDDQFSVERPDGSNFTLKIRSTKLEDSAMYFCASSEEGRNYEQYFGPGTRLTVT.

This chain uses TRBV5-1 with TRBJ2-3; 7 bases are shared with TRBD1. The germline gives CDR1 SGHRS, CDR2 YFSETQ. This CDR3 comprises 15 residues. V dropped 1 base and J dropped 2; count of bases not matched to a gene: 4. The CDR3 DNA is TGCGCCAGCAGCTTGCGGGGACAGATCACAGATACGCAGTATTTT. Translation: CASSLRGQITDTQYF.

The J gene is TRBJ2-1, the V gene TRBV28; 8 positions agree with TRBD2. This CDR3 is 18 amino acids long. J lost 5 bases, V lost 6 bases, and 18 bases had no gene match. The V gene's germline CDR1 is MDHEN and CDR2 SYDVKM. This chain's CDR3 is CASSMIGPTSGLHNEQFF. The CDR3 DNA is TGTGCCAGCAGCATGATCGGCCCCACTAGCGGACTCCACAATGAGCAGTTCTTC.

The chain links TRBV29-1 to TRBJ2-3, with D perhaps TRBD1 (5 bases). V dropped 3 bases and J dropped 8 bases, with 12 bases sitting between them. Germline CDR1 reads SQVTM; CDR2 reads ANQGSEA. This CDR3 region has 12 residues. The CDR3 protein is CSVDYRQGTQYF. CDR3 in DNA: TGCAGCGTTGACTACCGCCAGGGTACGCAGTATTTT.

Notes on this clone: A far bigger clonotype differs at one base, so this is likely a read error. This chain connects TRBV4-2 to TRBJ1-6; TRBD1 is a possible D gene (5 bases). The CDR3 spans 15 residues. V lost 2 bases to trimming and J lost 10 bases, with 15 bases between them. Germline CDR1 is LGHNA and CDR2 is YNFKEQ. The DNA of the CDR3 is TGTGCCAGCAGCCAAAGCAGGGTTGAGGCCTCACCCCTCCACTTT. Translation gives CASSQSRVEASPLHF.

The CDR3 protein is CAWTSGGVTDTQYF. The CDR3 nucleotides read TGTGCCTGGACTAGCGGGGGGGTTACAGATACGCAGTATTTT. V gene TRBV30 combines with J gene TRBJ2-3, with TRBD2 identical over 12 bases. J lost 3 bases, V lost 4 bases, and 2 bases had no gene match. This CDR3 is 14 amino acids long. In germline, CDR1 is GTSNPN, CDR2 SVGIG (reference sequence).

This chain joins TRBV7-6 and TRBJ1-2, with D possibly being TRBD1 (5 bases). Germline V lookup: CDR1 SGHVS, CDR2 FNYEAQ. CDR3 length: 14 residues. The V end lost 1 base, the J end lost 8 bases, and 14 bases lay between the germline ends. CDR3 region: CASSLVEEGYGYTF. CDR3 bases: TGTGCCAGCAGCTTAGTGGAAGAGGGGTACGGCTACACCTTC. Combining the CDR3 with reference TRBV7-6 and TRBJ1-2 gives the whole variable domain GAGVSQSPRYKVTKRGQDVALRCDPISGHVSLYWYRQALGQGPEFLTYFNYEAQQDKSGLPNDRFSAERPEGSISTLTIQRTEQRDSAMYRCASSLVEEGYGYTFGSGTRLTVV.

The CDR3 loop is CAWSVPPLMEQYF. CDR3 nucleotides: TGTGCCTGGAGTGTACCCCCTCTGATGGAGCAGTACTTC. This chain joins TRBV30 and TRBJ2-7, with D uncertain. V lost 0 bases, J lost 7 bases, and 13 bases lay in between. Per germline, CDR1 GTSNPN and CDR2 SVGIG (reference sequence). This CDR3 is built from 13 residues.

This clone was counted once. The chain has TRBV29-1 and TRBJ2-7; D is perhaps TRBD1 or TRBD2 (5 bases each). The V end lost 7 bases, the J end lost 2 bases, and 18 bases lay between the germline ends. The CDR3 totals 14 residues. CDR1 and CDR2 from the germline V gene are SQVTM and ANQGSEA. The CDR3 sequence: CSALSGTATYEQYF. The CDR3 coding sequence is TGCAGCGCACTCTCCGGGACGGCGACCTACGAGCAGTACTTC.

This sequence joins TRBV5-1 and TRBJ2-7, with unresolved D. The V and J ends lost 2 bases and 2 bases respectively, with 14 bases between them. The CDR3 has 15 residues. CDR1 is SGHRS, CDR2 YFSETQ, per germline. The CDR3 region is CASSFRLPGAYEQYF. The DNA for the CDR3 is TGCGCCAGCAGCTTTCGGCTCCCCGGTGCCTACGAGCAGTACTTC.

The chain combines TRBV30 with TRBJ2-7; D gene uncertain. Germline V gene data show CDR1 as GTSNPN and CDR2 as SVGIG (reference sequence). V was cut by 0 bases and J by 4 bases, with 4 bases left in between. The CDR3 covers 11 residues. The CDR3 DNA reads as TGTGCCTGGAGTGTTGGATACGAGCAGTACTTC. As protein: CAWSVGYEQYF.

This clone was detected only a few times. The rearrangement uses TRBV7-2 and TRBJ2-5; 7 bases agree with TRBD1. Looked up from germline, CDR1 is SGHTA and CDR2 is FQGNSA. The ends lost 1 base at V and 4 bases at J; junction bases unmatched: 6. The CDR3 length is 15 residues. CDR3: CASSLGLAGGETQYF. In nucleotides, the CDR3 is TGTGCCAGCAGCTTAGGTCTGGCAGGGGGAGAGACCCAGTACTTC.

The J gene is TRBJ1-5, the V gene TRBV28; possible D gene TRBD1, 5 bases. This CDR3 region has 16 residues. The ends were cut back, 8 bases at V and 6 bases at J, with 23 bases in the middle. Germline V gives CDR1 MDHEN, CDR2 SYDVKM. CDR3 DNA: TGTGCCAGCGTCTCCTCCACGGGGAGGGGTGGTCAGCCCCAGCATTTT. It yields the protein CASVSSTGRGGQPQHF.

This clone was picked up one time. The V call is TRBV30, the J call TRBJ1-5; D gene ambiguous. Germline V lookup: CDR1 GTSNPN, CDR2 SVGIG (reference sequence). The CDR3 is 14 amino acids. Trimming took 4 bases from V and 2 from J, leaving 12 bases between them. CDR3: CAWTRGEGNQPQHF. As DNA, the CDR3 is TGTGCCTGGACGCGGGGAGAGGGCAATCAGCCCCAGCATTTT.

The chain joins TRBV29-1 to TRBJ1-2, with D uncertain. V was shortened by 4 bases and J by 2 bases, with 5 bases between the two germline ends. Germline V gene sequence: CDR1 SQVTM, CDR2 ANQGSEA. This CDR3 has 11 residues. The CDR3 protein is CSVVENYGYTF. The CDR3 DNA reads TGCAGCGTTGTGGAGAACTATGGCTACACCTTC. Supplemented by reference TRBV29-1 and TRBJ1-2, the full variable domain reads SAVISQKPSRDICQRGTSLTIQCQVDSQVTMMFWYRQQPGQSLTLIATANQGSEATYESGFVIDKFPISRPNLTFSTLTVSNMSPEDSSIYLCSVVENYGYTFGSGTRLTVV.

The chain uses TRBV9 and TRBJ2-1; 11 bases map to TRBD2. There are 15 residues in the CDR3. J gave up 8 bases and V 0 bases, and 4 bases lay outside the gene matches. Germline assignment: CDR1 SGDLS and CDR2 YYNGEE. Here the CDR3 reads CASSVATSGTHEQFF. CDR3 bases: TGTGCCAGCAGCGTAGCGACTAGCGGGACCCATGAGCAGTTCTTC.

The chain recombines TRBV30 with TRBJ2-7, with TRBD2 as a possible D gene (6 bases). The CDR3 is 11 amino acids. CDR1 and CDR2 from the germline V gene are GTSNPN and SVGIG (reference sequence). Trimming took 5 bases from V and 6 from J, leaving 11 bases between them. The CDR3 nucleotides read TGTGCCTGGGATGTGGGGGGCGAGCAGTACTTC. This codes for CAWDVGGEQYF.

V usage is TRBV30 and J usage is TRBJ1-6, with 7 bases lining up with TRBD1. CDR1 is GTSNPN, CDR2 SVGIG, per germline (reference sequence). The V and J ends lost 4 bases and 7 bases, in that order; junction bases with no gene match: 4. This CDR3 spans 13 amino acids. The CDR3: CAWTGTANSPLHF. For the CDR3, the DNA is TGTGCCTGGACGGGGACAGCGAATTCACCCCTCCACTTT.